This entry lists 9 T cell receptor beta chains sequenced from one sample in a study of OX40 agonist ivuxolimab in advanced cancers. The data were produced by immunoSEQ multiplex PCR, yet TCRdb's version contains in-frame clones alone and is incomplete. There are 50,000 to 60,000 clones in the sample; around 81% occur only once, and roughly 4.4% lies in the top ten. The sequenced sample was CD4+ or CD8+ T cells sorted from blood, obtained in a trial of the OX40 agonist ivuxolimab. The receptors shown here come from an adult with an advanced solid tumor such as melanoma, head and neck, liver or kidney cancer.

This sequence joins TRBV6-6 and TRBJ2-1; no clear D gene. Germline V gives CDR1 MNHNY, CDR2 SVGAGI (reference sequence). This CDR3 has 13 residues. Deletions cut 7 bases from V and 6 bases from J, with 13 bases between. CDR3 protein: CASTLNLGNEQFF. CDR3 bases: TGTGCCAGCACCCTGAACTTAGGCAATGAGCAGTTCTTC.

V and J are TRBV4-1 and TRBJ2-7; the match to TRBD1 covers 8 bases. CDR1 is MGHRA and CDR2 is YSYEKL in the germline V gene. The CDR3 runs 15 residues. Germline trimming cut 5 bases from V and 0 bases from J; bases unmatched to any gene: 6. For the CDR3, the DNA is TGCGCCAGCAGCGAACGGACAGGGAGCTCCTACGAGCAGTACTTC. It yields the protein CASSERTGSSYEQYF.

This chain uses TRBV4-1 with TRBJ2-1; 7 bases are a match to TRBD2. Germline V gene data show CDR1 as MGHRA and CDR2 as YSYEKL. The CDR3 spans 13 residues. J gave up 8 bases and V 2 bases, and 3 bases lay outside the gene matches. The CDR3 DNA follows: TGCGCCAGCAGCCAAAGGGAGGGGTATGAGCAGTTCTTC. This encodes CASSQREGYEQFF.

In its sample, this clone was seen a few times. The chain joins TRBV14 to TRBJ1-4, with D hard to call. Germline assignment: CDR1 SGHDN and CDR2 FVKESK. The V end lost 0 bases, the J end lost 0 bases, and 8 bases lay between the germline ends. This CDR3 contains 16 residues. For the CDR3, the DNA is TGTGCCAGCAGCCAAGATTTCGGTGCAACTAATGAAAAACTGTTTTTT. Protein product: CASSQDFGATNEKLFF.

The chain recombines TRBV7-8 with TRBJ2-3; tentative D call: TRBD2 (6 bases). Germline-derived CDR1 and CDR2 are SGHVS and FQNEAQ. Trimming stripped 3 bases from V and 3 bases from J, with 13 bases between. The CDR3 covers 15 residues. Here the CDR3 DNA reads TGTGCCAGCAGCTTCGAGACTAGGCGGACAGATACGCAGTATTTT. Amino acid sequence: CASSFETRRTDTQYF.

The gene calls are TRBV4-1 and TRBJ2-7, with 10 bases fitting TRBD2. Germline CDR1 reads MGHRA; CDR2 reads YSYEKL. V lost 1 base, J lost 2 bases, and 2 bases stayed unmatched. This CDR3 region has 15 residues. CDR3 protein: CASSQGTSGTYEQYF. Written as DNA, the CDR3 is TGCGCCAGCAGCCAAGGGACTAGCGGAACCTACGAGCAGTACTTC.

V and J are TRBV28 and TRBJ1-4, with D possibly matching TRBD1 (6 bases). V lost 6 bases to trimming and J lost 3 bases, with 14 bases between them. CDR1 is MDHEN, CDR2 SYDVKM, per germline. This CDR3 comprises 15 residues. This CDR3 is CASSAPRGPNEKLFF. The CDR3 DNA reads TGTGCCAGCAGCGCCCCCCGGGGGCCTAATGAAAAACTGTTTTTT. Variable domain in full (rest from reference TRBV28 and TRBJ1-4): DVKVTQSSRYLVKRTGEKVFLECVQDMDHENMFWYRQDPGLGLRLIYFSYDVKMKEKGDIPEGYSVSREKKERFSLILESASTNQTSMYLCASSAPRGPNEKLFFGSGTQLSVL.

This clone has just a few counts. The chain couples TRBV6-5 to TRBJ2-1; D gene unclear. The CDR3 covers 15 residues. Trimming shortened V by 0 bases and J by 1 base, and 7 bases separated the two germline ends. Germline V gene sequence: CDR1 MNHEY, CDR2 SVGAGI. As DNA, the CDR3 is TGTGCCAGCAGTTACTCCCTGGGGTCCTACAATGAGCAGTTCTTC. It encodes CASSYSLGSYNEQFF.

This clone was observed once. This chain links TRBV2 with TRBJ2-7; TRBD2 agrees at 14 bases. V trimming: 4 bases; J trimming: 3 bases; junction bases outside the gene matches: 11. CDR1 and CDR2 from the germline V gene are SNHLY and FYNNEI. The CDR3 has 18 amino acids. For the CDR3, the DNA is TGTGCCAGCAGTGCTCGACTAGCGGGAGGGCTGGGGAACTACGAGCAGTACTTC. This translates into CASSARLAGGLGNYEQYF.